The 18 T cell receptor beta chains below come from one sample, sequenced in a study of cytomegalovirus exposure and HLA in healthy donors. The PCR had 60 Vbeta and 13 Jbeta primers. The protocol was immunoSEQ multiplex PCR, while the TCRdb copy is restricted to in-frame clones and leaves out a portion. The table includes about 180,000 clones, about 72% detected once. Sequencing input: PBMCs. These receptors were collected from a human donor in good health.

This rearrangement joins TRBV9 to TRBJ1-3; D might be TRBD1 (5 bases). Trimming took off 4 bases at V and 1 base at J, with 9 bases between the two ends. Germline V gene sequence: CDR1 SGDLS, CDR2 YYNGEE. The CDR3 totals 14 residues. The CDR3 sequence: CASSLGESGNTIYF. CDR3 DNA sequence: TGTGCCAGCAGCCTAGGGGAGTCTGGAAACACCATATATTTT.

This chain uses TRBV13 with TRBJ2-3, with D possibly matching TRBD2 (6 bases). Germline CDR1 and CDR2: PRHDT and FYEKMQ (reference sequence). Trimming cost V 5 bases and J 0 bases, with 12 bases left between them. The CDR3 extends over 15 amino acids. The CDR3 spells CASSQPGLSTDTQYF. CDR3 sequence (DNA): TGTGCCAGCAGCCAACCGGGACTTAGCACAGATACGCAGTATTTT.

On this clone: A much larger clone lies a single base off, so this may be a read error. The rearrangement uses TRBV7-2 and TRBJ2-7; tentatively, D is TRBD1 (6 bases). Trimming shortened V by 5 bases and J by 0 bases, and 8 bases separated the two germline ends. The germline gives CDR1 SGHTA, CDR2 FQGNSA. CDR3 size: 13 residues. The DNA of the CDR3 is TGTGCCAGCAGCCGGGACAACTCCTACGAGCAGTACTTC. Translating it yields CASSRDNSYEQYF.

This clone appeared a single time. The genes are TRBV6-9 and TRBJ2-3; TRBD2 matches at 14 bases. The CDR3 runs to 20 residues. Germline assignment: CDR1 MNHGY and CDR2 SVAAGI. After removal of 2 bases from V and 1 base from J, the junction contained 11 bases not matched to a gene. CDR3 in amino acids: CASSYPPRLAGGPGTDTQYF. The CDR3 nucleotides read TGTGCCAGCAGTTATCCACCGAGACTAGCGGGGGGGCCGGGCACAGATACGCAGTATTTT.

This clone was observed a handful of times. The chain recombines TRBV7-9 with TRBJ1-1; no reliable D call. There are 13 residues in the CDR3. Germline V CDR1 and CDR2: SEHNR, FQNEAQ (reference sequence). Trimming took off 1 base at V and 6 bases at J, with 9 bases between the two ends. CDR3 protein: CASSLGLGSEAFF. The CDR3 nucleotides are TGTGCCAGCAGCTTAGGTCTGGGCTCTGAAGCTTTCTTT.

The CDR3 region is CASSLDLAGMLSYNEQFF. CDR3 DNA: TGTGCCAGCAGCTTGGACCTAGCGGGGATGCTCTCCTACAATGAGCAGTTCTTC. The chain joins TRBV5-8 to TRBJ2-1, with TRBD2 identical over 9 bases. The V and J ends lost 0 bases and 0 bases, in that order; junction bases with no gene match: 7. The CDR3 consists of 18 residues. Germline values: CDR1 SGHTS, CDR2 YDEGEE.

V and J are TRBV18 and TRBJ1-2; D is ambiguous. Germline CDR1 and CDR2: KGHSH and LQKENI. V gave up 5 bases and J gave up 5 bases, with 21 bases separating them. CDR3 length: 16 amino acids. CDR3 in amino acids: CASSSVPGLLLYGYTF. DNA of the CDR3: TGTGCCAGCTCATCCGTACCCGGACTGCTTTTATATGGCTACACCTTC.

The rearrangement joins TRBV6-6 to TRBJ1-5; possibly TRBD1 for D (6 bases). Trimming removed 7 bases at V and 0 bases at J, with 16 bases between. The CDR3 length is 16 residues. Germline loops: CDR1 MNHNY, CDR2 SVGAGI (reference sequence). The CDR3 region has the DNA TGTGCCAGCAATGGCAGGGGCCGATATAGCAATCAGCCCCAGCATTTT. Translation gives CASNGRGRYSNQPQHF.

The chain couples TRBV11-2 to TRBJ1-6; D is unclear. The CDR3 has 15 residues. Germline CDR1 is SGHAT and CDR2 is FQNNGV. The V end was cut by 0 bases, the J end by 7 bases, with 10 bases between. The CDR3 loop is CASSLDRFINSPLHF. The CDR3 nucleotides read TGTGCCAGCAGCTTAGACAGGTTTATAAATTCACCCCTCCACTTT.

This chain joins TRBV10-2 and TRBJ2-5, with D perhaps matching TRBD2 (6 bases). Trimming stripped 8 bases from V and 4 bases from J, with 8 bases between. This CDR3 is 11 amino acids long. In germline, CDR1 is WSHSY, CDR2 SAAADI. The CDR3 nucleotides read TGCGCCAGCGGACTACCAGAGACCCAGTACTTC. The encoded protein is CASGLPETQYF.

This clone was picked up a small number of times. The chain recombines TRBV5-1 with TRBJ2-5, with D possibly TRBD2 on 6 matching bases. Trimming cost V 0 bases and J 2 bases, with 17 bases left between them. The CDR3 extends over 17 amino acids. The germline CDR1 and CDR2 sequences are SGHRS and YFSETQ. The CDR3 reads CASSLVFGGSGQETQYF. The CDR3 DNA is TGCGCCAGCAGCTTGGTATTTGGGGGGTCGGGGCAAGAGACCCAGTACTTC.

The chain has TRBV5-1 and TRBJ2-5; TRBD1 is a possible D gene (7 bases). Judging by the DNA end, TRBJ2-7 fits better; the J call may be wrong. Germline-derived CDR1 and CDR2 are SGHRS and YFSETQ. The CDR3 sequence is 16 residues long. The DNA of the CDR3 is TGCGCCAGCAGACCCTATCCGACAGGGACTCAGGGCGAGCAGTACTTC. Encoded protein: CASRPYPTGTQGEQYF.

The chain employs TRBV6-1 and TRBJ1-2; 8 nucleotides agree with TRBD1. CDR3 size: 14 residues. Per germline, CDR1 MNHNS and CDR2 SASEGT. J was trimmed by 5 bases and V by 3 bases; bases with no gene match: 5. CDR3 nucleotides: TGTGCCAGCAGTGAGGCCAGGGGGCTTTATGGCTACACCTTC. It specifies CASSEARGLYGYTF.

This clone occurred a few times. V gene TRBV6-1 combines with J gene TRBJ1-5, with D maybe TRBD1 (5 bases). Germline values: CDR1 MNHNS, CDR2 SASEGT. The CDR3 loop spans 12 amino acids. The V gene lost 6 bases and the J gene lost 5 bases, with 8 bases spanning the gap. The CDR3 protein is CASSFRDQPQHF. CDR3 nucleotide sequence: TGTGCCAGCAGCTTCAGGGATCAGCCCCAGCATTTT.

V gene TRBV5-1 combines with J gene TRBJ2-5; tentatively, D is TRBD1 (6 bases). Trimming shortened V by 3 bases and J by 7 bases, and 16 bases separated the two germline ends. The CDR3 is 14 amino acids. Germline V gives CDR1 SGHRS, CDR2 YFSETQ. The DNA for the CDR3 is TGCGCCAGCAGCTGGGGACCCGAAGGGGGGACCCAGTACTTC. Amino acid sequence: CASSWGPEGGTQYF.

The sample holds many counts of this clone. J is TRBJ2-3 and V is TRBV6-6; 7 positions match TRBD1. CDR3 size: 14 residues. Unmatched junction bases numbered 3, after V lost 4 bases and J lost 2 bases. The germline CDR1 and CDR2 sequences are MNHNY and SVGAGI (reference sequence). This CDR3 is CASSSTGITDTQYF. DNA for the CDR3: TGTGCCAGCAGTTCGACAGGGATCACAGATACGCAGTATTTT.

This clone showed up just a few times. CDR3 nucleotides: TGTGCCAGCAGTGATCCCACAGGGGGCCACGAGCAGTACTTC. Translation gives CASSDPTGGHEQYF. The chain has TRBV25-1 and TRBJ2-7; 9 nucleotides agree with TRBD1. CDR1 and CDR2 (germline): MGHDK, SYGVNS. The J segment lost 5 bases and the V segment lost 3 bases, leaving 5 bases of the junction unmatched. CDR3 size: 14 residues.

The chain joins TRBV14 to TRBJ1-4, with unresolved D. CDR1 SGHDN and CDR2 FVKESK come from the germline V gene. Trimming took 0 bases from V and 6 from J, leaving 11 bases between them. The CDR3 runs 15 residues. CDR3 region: CASSQDRGRHEKLFF. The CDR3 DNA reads TGTGCCAGCAGCCAAGATCGAGGCCGGCATGAAAAACTGTTTTTT.